The following is a TCR beta chain sequence with its context. Its antigen is still unknown. The data were taken from a study of shared clonotypes between healthy human individuals. For the study at large: The composition of the donors was a couple of women and a few men aged 18 to 49.

Notes on the study in general: Only blood was sampled, and tissue TCR repertoires likely differ from blood ones. At large depth, rarefaction still showed sorted-subset sequencing to be incomplete.

Germline CDR1 and CDR2: WSHSY and SAAADI. The V end lost 5 bases, the J end lost 4 bases, and 7 bases lay between the germline ends. CDR3 length: 12 amino acids. Naive CD8 cells lacked CD45RO, underwent positive selection for CCR7 and left out terminally differentiated effector memory CD45RA+ cells. Repertoires were generated with immunoSEQ multiplex PCR, while TCRdb's copy carries only in-frame clones and drops some. The sample includes more than 2 million clones, about 95% of them seen just once. The sequence was obtained from a man in his late teens or twenties in good health. The sample was naive CD8+ T cells sorted from blood. The J gene is TRBJ2-3, the V gene TRBV10-2; D possibly corresponds to TRBD2 (5 bases). For the CDR3, the DNA is TGCGCCAGCAGTTCGGACTCAGATACGCAGTATTTT. Protein: CASSSDSDTQYF.